Following are 28 T cell receptor beta chains from one sample sequenced in a study of blood T cell repertoires in COVID-19. Generated by immunoSEQ multiplex PCR, the TCRdb table keeps only in-frame clones and is missing some. The repertoire consists of around 390,000 clones, with around nine tenths occurring once and the leading ten covering 10%. Sequenced: PBMCs or T cells enriched from blood (not recorded which). All receptors come from a woman between 45 and 65 years old who had recovered from COVID-19.

The genes are TRBV24-1 and TRBJ2-7, with D perhaps TRBD1 (5 bases). The CDR3 is made up of 14 amino acids. From germline, CDR1 is KGHDR and CDR2 SFDVKD. The germline V and J ends were trimmed by 3 bases and 5 bases, with 13 bases remaining between them. CDR3 sequence (DNA): TGTGCCACCAGTGATAGCAGGGTAGGCGACGAGCAGTACTTC. Amino acid sequence: CATSDSRVGDEQYF.

The chain joins TRBV7-2 to TRBJ2-4, with D tentatively TRBD1 (6 bases). CDR1 and CDR2 (germline): SGHTA, FQGNSA. The CDR3 loop spans 13 amino acids. Trimming took off 5 bases at V and 8 bases at J, with 13 bases between the two ends. CDR3: CASSLGEGDIQYF. CDR3 bases: TGTGCCAGCAGCCTCGGAGAGGGGGACATTCAGTACTTC.

The V gene is TRBV4-2, the J gene TRBJ1-3; TRBD1 matches at 7 bases. The V gene's germline CDR1 is LGHNA and CDR2 YNFKEQ. After removal of 5 bases from V and 0 bases from J, the junction contained 7 bases not matched to a gene. The CDR3 is 16 residues long. The CDR3 loop is CASSAPNRGSGNTIYF. The CDR3 DNA reads TGTGCCAGCAGCGCACCGAACAGGGGCTCTGGAAACACCATATATTTT.

The V call is TRBV9, the J call TRBJ1-2; 7 bases agree with TRBD1. Trimming took 7 bases from V and 6 from J; bases not matched to a gene: 12. The CDR3 sequence is 14 residues long. CDR1 and CDR2 (germline): SGDLS, YYNGEE. CDR3 coding DNA: TGTGCCAGCGGACGAAATACCGGGACAGATGGCTACACCTTC. It is translated as CASGRNTGTDGYTF. Together with reference TRBV9 and TRBJ1-2, the CDR3 gives the full variable domain: DSGVTQTPKHLITATGQRVTLRCSPRSGDLSVYWYQQSLDQGLQFLIQYYNGEERAKGNILERFSAQQFPDLHSELNLSSLELGDSALYFCASGRNTGTDGYTFGSGTRLTVV.

The chain links TRBV2 to TRBJ1-5; 8 bases map to TRBD1. This CDR3 has 14 residues. The V segment lost 3 bases and the J segment 6 bases; nucleotides outside the gene matches: 4. Germline V lookup: CDR1 SNHLY, CDR2 FYNNEI. CDR3 in amino acids: CASSEPGGFQPQHF. The DNA for the CDR3 is TGTGCCAGCAGTGAGCCAGGGGGCTTTCAGCCCCAGCATTTT. The full variable domain, rest sourced from reference TRBV2 and TRBJ1-5, is EPEVTQTPSHQVTQMGQEVILRCVPISNHLYFYWYRQILGQKVEFLVSFYNNEISEKSEIFDDQFSVERPDGSNFTLKIRSTKLEDSAMYFCASSEPGGFQPQHFGDGTRLSIL.

Only one count was recorded for this clone. Here the CDR3 DNA reads TGTGCCAGCAGTTCAGGGCTAGCTAACTATGGCTACACCTTC. It specifies CASSSGLANYGYTF. The V and J genes are TRBV27 and TRBJ1-2; perhaps TRBD1 as D (5 bases). Germline CDR1 and CDR2: MNHEY and SMNVEV (reference sequence). This CDR3 is 14 amino acids long. Trimming stripped 4 bases from V and 0 bases from J, with 9 bases between.

The genes are TRBV19 and TRBJ2-7; D not resolved. Trimming took 6 bases from V and 2 from J, leaving 14 bases between them. CDR3 size: 14 residues. Germline V gene lookup returns CDR1 LNHDA and CDR2 SQIVND (reference sequence). The CDR3 region is CASRTVSGAYEQYF. The CDR3 DNA reads TGTGCCAGTAGAACTGTCTCCGGAGCCTACGAGCAGTACTTC.

This rearrangement joins TRBV7-9 to TRBJ1-2; 9 nucleotides match TRBD1. The CDR3 runs to 15 residues. V shed 5 bases and J 4 bases; nucleotides not matched to a gene: 8. Germline V gene sequence: CDR1 SEHNR, CDR2 FQNEAQ (reference sequence). The CDR3 DNA is TGTGCCAGCAGCCGCGGACAGGGGATCGGCTATGGCTACACCTTC. It translates to CASSRGQGIGYGYTF.

The chain employs TRBV2 and TRBJ1-1; TRBD1 is a possible D gene (5 bases). The CDR3 covers 16 residues. CDR1 and CDR2 from the germline V gene are SNHLY and FYNNEI. V lost 7 bases and J lost 0, with 18 bases in between. CDR3 nucleotide sequence: TGTGCCAGCACCCTTACCTGGGGGGTCCTGAACACTGAAGCTTTCTTT. Translation gives CASTLTWGVLNTEAFF.

This clone was seen only a few times. This chain uses TRBV27 with TRBJ1-1, with TRBD1 identical over 11 bases. The CDR3 is 13 amino acids. Looked up from germline, CDR1 is MNHEY and CDR2 is SMNVEV (reference sequence). J lost 10 bases, V lost 8 bases, and 9 bases had no gene match. The CDR3 reads CASRTGGAGGAFF. The CDR3 DNA reads as TGTGCCAGCCGGACAGGGGGCGCGGGAGGAGCTTTCTTT.

The CDR3 is CASSLDRSTDTQYF. The CDR3 DNA reads TGCGCCAGCAGCCTGGACAGATCCACAGATACGCAGTATTTT. This chain uses TRBV4-1 with TRBJ2-3, with TRBD1 as a possible D gene (6 bases). Trimming took off 4 bases at V and 2 bases at J, with 10 bases between the two ends. The CDR3 loop spans 14 amino acids. In germline, CDR1 is MGHRA, CDR2 YSYEKL.

This clone appeared once. The V and J genes are TRBV30 and TRBJ2-5; maybe TRBD1 (6 bases). Deletions cut 0 bases from V and 6 bases from J, with 14 bases between. Germline V lookup: CDR1 GTSNPN, CDR2 SVGIG (reference sequence). This CDR3 is 14 amino acids long. The CDR3 reads CAWSVQGTMKTQYF. DNA of the CDR3: TGTGCCTGGAGTGTACAGGGTACGATGAAGACCCAGTACTTC.

V gene TRBV27 combines with J gene TRBJ1-5, with a possible D match to TRBD1 (6 bases). The germline V gene encodes CDR1 MNHEY and CDR2 SMNVEV (reference sequence). This CDR3 has 11 amino acids. CDR3 in DNA: TGTGCGACAGGTCCCTTTGCGCCCCAGCATTTT. Translating gives CATGPFAPQHF.

The chain uses TRBV6-2 or TRBV6-3 and TRBJ2-6; no clear D gene. This CDR3 comprises 16 residues. Germline values: CDR1 MNHEY, CDR2 SVGEGT. V lost 4 bases, J lost 0 bases, and 10 bases lay in between. The DNA of the CDR3 is TGTGCCAGCAGTTTTGGGCAGAACTCTGGGGCCAACGTCCTGACTTTC. This gives the protein CASSFGQNSGANVLTF.

This clone was detected ten times or more. This chain joins TRBV4-3 and TRBJ1-4; 7 bases align to TRBD1. The CDR3 covers 19 residues. V gave up 0 bases and J gave up 0 bases; unmatched junction bases: 10. Germline V gene sequence: CDR1 LGHNA, CDR2 YSLEER. The CDR3 nucleotides are TGCGCCAGCAGCCAAGATCCAGCCTGGGACAGTGCAACTAATGAAAAACTGTTTTTT. Protein sequence: CASSQDPAWDSATNEKLFF.

The chain links TRBV29-1 to TRBJ1-2; unclear D gene. The CDR3 is 13 amino acids. The germline V gene encodes CDR1 SQVTM and CDR2 ANQGSEA. V dropped 4 bases and J dropped 2 bases, with 11 bases sitting between them. In DNA form, the CDR3 reads TGCAGCGTTGGGTTTGGGCAGAACTATGGCTACACCTTC. Its protein product is CSVGFGQNYGYTF.

The rearrangement links TRBV6-2 or TRBV6-3 to TRBJ2-7, with TRBD1 as a possible D gene (6 bases). V was clipped by 0 bases and J by 2 bases, with 14 bases between them. Germline loops: CDR1 MNHEY, CDR2 SVGEGT. This CDR3 has 16 amino acids. DNA for the CDR3: TGTGCCAGCAGTTACTCGGGACACCGCCCAACCTACGAGCAGTACTTC. Translation: CASSYSGHRPTYEQYF.

The V and J genes are TRBV7-7 and TRBJ2-2; D might be TRBD2 (6 bases). This CDR3 region has 13 residues. CDR1 and CDR2 (germline): SSHAT, FNYEAQ (reference sequence). The CDR3 sequence is CATGTPATGELFF. The DNA of the CDR3 is TGTGCTACCGGGACTCCTGCTACCGGGGAGCTGTTTTTT.

The rearrangement joins TRBV6-1 to TRBJ1-6; a possible D gene is TRBD1 (6 bases). The CDR3 has 15 amino acids. Germline V gene lookup returns CDR1 MNHNS and CDR2 SASEGT. Trimming took off 2 bases at V and 9 bases at J, with 14 bases between the two ends. In nucleotides, the CDR3 is TGTGCCAGCAGTGAATTGGGGGGGCTTGGTTCACCCCTCCACTTT. This gives the protein CASSELGGLGSPLHF.

V is TRBV10-2 and J is TRBJ2-1; TRBD2 might be the D (5 bases). The CDR3 has 12 amino acids. The germline V gene encodes CDR1 WSHSY and CDR2 SAAADI. Trimming cost V 5 bases and J 6 bases, with 8 bases left between them. CDR3 loop: CASSQLVNEQFF. DNA of the CDR3: TGCGCCAGCAGTCAACTAGTCAATGAGCAGTTCTTC.

The rearrangement links TRBV2 to TRBJ2-3; TRBD2 matches 15 bases. Germline V gene sequence: CDR1 SNHLY, CDR2 FYNNEI. With 6 bases clipped from V and 4 bases from J, the junction kept 5 bases outside the gene matches. The CDR3 has 16 amino acids. The CDR3 protein is CASRRTSGGASDTQYF. The CDR3 DNA reads as TGTGCCAGCAGACGGACTAGCGGGGGGGCATCAGATACGCAGTATTTT.

There are a few counts of this clone. The CDR3, as DNA: TGTGCCAGCAGCCCCATTTTCCAGCGGGGGGGCGGGGAGCTGTTTTTT. Translation gives CASSPIFQRGGGELFF. The V and J genes are TRBV3-1 (or the pseudogene TRBV3-2) and TRBJ2-2; 10 nucleotides agree with TRBD2. Unmatched junction bases numbered 9, after V lost 4 bases and J lost 7 bases. Germline values: CDR1 LGHDT, CDR2 YNNKEL (reference sequence). The CDR3 length is 16 residues.

The gene calls are TRBV5-1 and TRBJ1-1, with a tentative D call TRBD1 (6 bases). Trimming left V 3 bases short and J 3 bases short, with 9 bases between. The CDR3 loop spans 13 amino acids. Per the germline V gene, CDR1 is SGHRS and CDR2 is YFSETQ. The CDR3 sequence is CASSYQGHTEAFF. In nucleotides, the CDR3 is TGCGCCAGCAGCTACCAGGGGCACACTGAAGCTTTCTTT.

The gene calls are TRBV5-1 and TRBJ1-1; no clear D. The ends were cut back, 4 bases at V and 0 bases at J, with 7 bases in the middle. The CDR3 has 13 amino acids. Germline-derived CDR1 and CDR2 are SGHRS and YFSETQ. CDR3 DNA sequence: TGCGCCAGCAGCCTAGACGTGAACACTGAAGCTTTCTTT. It specifies CASSLDVNTEAFF. Looking up the rest from reference TRBV5-1 and TRBJ1-1 gives the full variable domain: KAGVTQTPRYLIKTRGQQVTLSCSPISGHRSVSWYQQTPGQGLQFLFEYFSETQRNKGNFPGRFSGRQFSNSRSEMNVSTLELGDSALYLCASSLDVNTEAFFGQGTRLTVV.

This clone was counted a single time. The J gene is TRBJ1-2, the V gene TRBV9; a weak D match, TRBD1 (5 bases). This CDR3 spans 16 amino acids. The V end was cut by 4 bases, the J end by 3 bases, with 19 bases between. The germline CDR1 and CDR2 sequences are SGDLS and YYNGEE. CDR3 in DNA: TGTGCCAGCAGCTCAGGAGGGGCAGGACCGTACTATGGCTACACCTTC. Translated, it gives CASSSGGAGPYYGYTF.

V usage is TRBV28 and J usage is TRBJ1-5; 8 nucleotides line up with TRBD1. The length of the CDR3 is 14 residues. Germline V gives CDR1 MDHEN, CDR2 SYDVKM. V lost 6 bases, J lost 7 bases, and 8 bases stayed unmatched. The CDR3 DNA follows: TGTGCCAGCAGGGACAGGGACGTTCGGCAGCCCCAGCATTTT. Translated, it gives CASRDRDVRQPQHF.

The V and J genes are TRBV28 and TRBJ1-6, with D possibly TRBD1 on 6 matching bases. From germline, CDR1 is MDHEN and CDR2 SYDVKM. The CDR3 runs 16 residues. Trimming cost V 8 bases and J 7 bases, with 21 bases left between them. DNA of the CDR3: TGTGCCAGCCGAGGGGCGGGGGGCGCGAGGAATTCACCCCTCCACTTT. It translates to CASRGAGGARNSPLHF.

The chain has TRBV5-1 and TRBJ2-5; 7 bases agree with TRBD2. V shed 2 bases, J shed 5 bases, and the junction held 18 bases outside the gene matches. The CDR3 length is 18 residues. Germline V gene lookup returns CDR1 SGHRS and CDR2 YFSETQ. This chain's CDR3 is CASSFELANPAKYETQYF. The CDR3 DNA follows: TGCGCCAGCAGCTTCGAACTAGCGAATCCGGCAAAGTATGAGACCCAGTACTTC.